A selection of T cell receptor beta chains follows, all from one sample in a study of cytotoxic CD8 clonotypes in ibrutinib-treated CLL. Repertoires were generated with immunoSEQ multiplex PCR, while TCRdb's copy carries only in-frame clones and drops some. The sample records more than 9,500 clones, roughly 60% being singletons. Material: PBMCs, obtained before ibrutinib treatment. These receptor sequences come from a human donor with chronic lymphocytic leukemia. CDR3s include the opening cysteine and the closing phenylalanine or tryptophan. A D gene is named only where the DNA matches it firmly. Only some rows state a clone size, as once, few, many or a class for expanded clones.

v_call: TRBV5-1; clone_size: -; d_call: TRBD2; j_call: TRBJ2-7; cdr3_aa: CASSPDPGLAGEQYF; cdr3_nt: TGCGCCAGCAGCCCGGACCCGGGACTAGCGGGGGAGCAGTACTTC
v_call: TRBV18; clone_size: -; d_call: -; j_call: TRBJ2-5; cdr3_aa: CASSREEETQYF; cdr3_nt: TGTGCCAGCTCACGGGAGGAAGAGACCCAGTACTTC
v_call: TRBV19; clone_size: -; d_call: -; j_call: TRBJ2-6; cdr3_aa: CASSTHRTNQSRANVLTF; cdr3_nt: TGTGCCAGTAGTACGCATCGGACAAATCAAAGTCGGGCCAACGTCCTGACTTTC
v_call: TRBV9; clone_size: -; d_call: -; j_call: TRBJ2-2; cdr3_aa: CASSPHDTGELFF; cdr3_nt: TGTGCCAGCAGCCCCCACGACACCGGGGAGCTGTTTTTT
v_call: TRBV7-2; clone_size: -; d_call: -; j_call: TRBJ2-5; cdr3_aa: CASSPRYGDWETQYF; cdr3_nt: TGTGCCAGCAGCCCCCGGTATGGGGACTGGGAGACCCAGTACTTC
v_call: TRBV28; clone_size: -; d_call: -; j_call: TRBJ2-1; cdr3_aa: CASLDASSYNEQFF; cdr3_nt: TGTGCCAGCCTGGACGCGAGCTCCTACAATGAGCAGTTCTTC
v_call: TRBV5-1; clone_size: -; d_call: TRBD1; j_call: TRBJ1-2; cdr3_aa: CASSPGQAIDGYTF; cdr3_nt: TGCGCCAGCAGCCCGGGACAGGCGATCGATGGCTACACCTTC
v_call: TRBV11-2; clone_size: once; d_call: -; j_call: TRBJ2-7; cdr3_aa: CASSFQGFNYEQYF; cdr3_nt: TGTGCCAGCAGCTTCCAGGGCTTTAACTACGAGCAGTACTTC
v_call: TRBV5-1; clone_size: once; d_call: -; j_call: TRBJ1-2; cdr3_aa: CASSFPGQPLYGYTF; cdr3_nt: TGCGCCAGCAGCTTTCCGGGACAACCCCTCTATGGCTACACCTTC
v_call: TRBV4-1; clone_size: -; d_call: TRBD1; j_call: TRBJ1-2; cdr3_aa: CASRGTVLNNYGYTF; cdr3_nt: TGCGCCAGCAGGGGGACAGTTCTCAACAACTATGGCTACACCTTC
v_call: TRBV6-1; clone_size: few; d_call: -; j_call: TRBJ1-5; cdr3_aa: CASSAVTGDQPQHF; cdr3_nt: TGTGCCAGCAGTGCGGTAACAGGTGATCAGCCCCAGCATTTT
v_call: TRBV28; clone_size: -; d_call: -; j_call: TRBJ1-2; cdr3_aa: CASRLQDLSRYTF; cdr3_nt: TGTGCCAGCAGGCTACAGGACCTCTCCCGCTACACCTTC
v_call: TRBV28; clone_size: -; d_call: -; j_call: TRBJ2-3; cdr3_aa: CASSLQIPSTDTQYF; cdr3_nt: TGTGCCAGCAGTTTGCAGATTCCTAGCACAGATACGCAGTATTTT
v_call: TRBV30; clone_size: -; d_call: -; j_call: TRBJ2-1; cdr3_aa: CAWSVLSDNEQFF; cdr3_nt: TGTGCCTGGAGTGTACTTAGCGACAATGAGCAGTTCTTC
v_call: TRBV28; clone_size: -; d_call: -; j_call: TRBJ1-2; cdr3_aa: CASSLEGVEYGYTF; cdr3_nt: TGTGCCAGCAGTTTGGAGGGTGTAGAATATGGCTACACCTTC
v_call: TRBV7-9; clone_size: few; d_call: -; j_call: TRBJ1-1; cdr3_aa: CASSPVNTEAFF; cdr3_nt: TGTGCCAGCAGCCCGGTGAACACTGAAGCTTTCTTT
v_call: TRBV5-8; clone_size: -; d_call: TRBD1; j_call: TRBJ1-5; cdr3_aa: CASSDRQGVGNQPQHF; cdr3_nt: TGTGCCAGCAGCGATCGACAGGGCGTCGGCAATCAGCCCCAGCATTTT
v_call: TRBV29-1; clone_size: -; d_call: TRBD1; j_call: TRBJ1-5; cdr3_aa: CSALDRGGNQPQHF; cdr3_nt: TGCAGCGCTCTAGACAGGGGAGGCAATCAGCCCCAGCATTTT
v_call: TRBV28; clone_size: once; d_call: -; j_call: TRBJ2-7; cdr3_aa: CASSLGPLPYEQYF; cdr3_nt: TGTGCCAGCAGTTTAGGACCGCTCCCCTACGAGCAGTACTTC
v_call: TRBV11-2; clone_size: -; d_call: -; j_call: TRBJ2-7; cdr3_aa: CASSQTFIRGGANEQYF; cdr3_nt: TGTGCCAGCAGCCAAACATTTATTCGTGGGGGGGCCAACGAGCAGTACTTC
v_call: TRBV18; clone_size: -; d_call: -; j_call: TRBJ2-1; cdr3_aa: CASSPTEYNEQFF; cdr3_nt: TGTGCCAGCTCACCGACGGAATACAATGAGCAGTTCTTC
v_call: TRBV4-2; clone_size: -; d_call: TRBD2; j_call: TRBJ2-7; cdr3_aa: CASSPSGGSDEQYF; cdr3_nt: TGTGCCAGCAGCCCCAGCGGGGGGAGCGACGAGCAGTACTTC
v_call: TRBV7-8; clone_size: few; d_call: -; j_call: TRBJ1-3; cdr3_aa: CASSLGGLGNTIYF; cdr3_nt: TGTGCCAGCAGCTTAGGGGGGCTCGGAAACACCATATATTTT
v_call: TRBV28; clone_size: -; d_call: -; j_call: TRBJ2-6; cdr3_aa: CASTDPGRANVLTF; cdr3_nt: TGTGCCAGCACCGATCCGGGTAGGGCCAACGTCCTGACTTTC
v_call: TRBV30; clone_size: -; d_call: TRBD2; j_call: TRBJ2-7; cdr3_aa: CAWIAGRYEQYF; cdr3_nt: TGTGCCTGGATAGCGGGGCGCTACGAGCAGTACTTC